Described below is a single TCR beta chain sequence and its context. The antigen this receptor binds is unknown. No much larger clonotype is one base removed from it; base qualities were not supplied. These data come from a study of blood T cell repertoires in COVID-19 (dated by TCRdb to 2019 to 2021). Looking at the study overall: The collaborator samples originated in the United States, Italy and Spain and spanned the acute and convalescent phases of COVID-19. The repertoires were released in a freely available public database meant as a resource for research on the immune response to SARS-CoV-2. Nearly every sample came with metadata listing a de-identified subject ID, COVID-19 status, age in years and sex. The samples were drawn from two sources: the first 160 participants of the ongoing ImmuneRACE study, and fewer than 1,500 subjects contributed by 6 global collaborators. Subjects who had been exposed to COVID-19, were actively infected with it, or had recovered from it provided the deeply sampled blood TCRbeta repertoires that made up the dataset. Where HLA class I and class II types were available, the types were taken from metadata supplied by the sample provider, not from assay-based typing. The material from the prospective study consisted of cDNA or gDNA derived from T cells, B-cell-depleted T cells, or PBMCs. Overall study results and their limits: The amount of clinical and demographic metadata varied by source and participant and was provided uncurated.

CDR1 and CDR2 are drawn from the germline V gene: SGHTS, YDEGEE. Trimming removed 5 bases from V and 3 bases from J; the gene matches leave 8 bases unexplained. Inclusive of the bounding cysteine and phenylalanine, the CDR3 is 16 residues long. The only DNA kept is the CDR3, 48 bases in frame from the first base. The immunoSEQ Assay, a bias-controlled multiplex PCR, was used to amplify TCRbeta CDR3 regions from genomic DNA. On the authors' methods: The number of nucleated cells in each sample was estimated from the amplification of reference gene primers within the assay. To quantify the absolute abundance of each unique TCRbeta CDR3 rearrangement, sequence reads were collapsed and filtered. For each sample, productive Simpson clonality was calculated as the square root of Simpson's diversity index across productive rearrangements. TCRdb carries this immuneACCESS record with in-frame sequences only. Its versions omit some clonotypes, under half of them owing to an unresolved V gene in the studies checked, with the rest unexplained. The V and J calls and the clone size are those of that table, but D and trimming were determined from the DNA. The sample data list some 140,000 clones, and more than 75% of these were observed just once. The biggest ten clones account for roughly 13% of the sample.

Each collaborating institution followed its own protocols to collect whole blood in K2EDTA tubes. For TCRbeta analysis, collaborators shipped samples as frozen whole blood, isolated PBMCs, or DNA extracted from either of those sample types. The sequencing input was peripheral blood. The clonotype was recovered from an older man with acute or convalescent COVID-19. The chain is assembled from TRBV5-8 and TRBJ2-1; 10 central bases correspond to TRBD2. The DNA sequence is as follows: TGTGCCAGCAGTTTACTAGCGGGGACGGTCTACAATGAGCAGTTCTTC. Translation gives CASSLLAGTVYNEQFF.